This TCR beta chain stems from a study of shared clonotypes between healthy human individuals (dated by TCRdb to the early 2020s). In terms of the full investigation: The cohort included three men and a couple of women between 18 and 49 years of age. To estimate repertoire size and how much clonotypes are shared between individuals, the study performed deep sequencing of blood TCR repertoires from a few healthy adults. Libraries were prepared and TCR repertoires were sequenced by different laboratories using diverse techniques, in order to increase sequencing depth and limit assay-specific biases. Each donor's leukapheresis produced roughly between roughly 0.85 and 10 billion PBMCs. What the study reported, not specific to this receptor: The small number of donors limited the genetic and exposure-history diversity represented. Based on pairwise subsampling, the degree of clonotype sharing among donors was expected to be affected by sequencing depth. Sampling was limited to blood, and TCR repertoires in tissue likely differ from TCR repertoires in blood.

Looking up the germline V gene (reference sequence) yields CDR1 SEHNR and CDR2 FQNEAQ. The cysteine opens and the phenylalanine closes a CDR3 of 15 amino acids. The kept DNA is CDR3 alone, 45 bases in frame from the first base. V lost 8 bases and J lost 2 bases, and the count of bases not matched to a germline gene is 9. About this clone itself: Its antigen has not been determined. No base qualities exist here, and no much larger clone lies one base off it.

Using the deep immunoSEQ assay, multiplex PCR amplified TCR CDR3 regions from genomic DNA. Genomic DNA extracted from each cell subset was distributed evenly over all wells of several immunoSEQ 96-well plates, and each plate served as one replicate. For unsorted PBMC, around 330 ng genomic DNA, equal to 30,000 or so T cell genomes, was loaded into each replicate PCR. Unsorted PBMC genomic DNA was sequenced across ten immunoSEQ deep assay plates. Purified libraries were measured with a Qubit 3.0 fluorometer, size-checked on a Bioanalyzer 2100, and measured again with the KAPA Library Quantification kit. Each immunoSEQ 96-well plate was sequenced on its own single-read 150-cycle Illumina NextSeq 550 flow cell. As for the original processing: Because only junctional sequences without quality scores were contained in the immunoSEQ output, filtering matching that applied to full-length reads could not be performed. To assign V/J genes and CDR3, sequences were annotated against IMGT germline references using PyIR, a Python wrapper for IgBLAST v1.9. Reads were removed for weak V/J assignments (E-value above 1e-6), missing CDR3, stop codons, out-of-frame junctions, or ambiguous translated residues. V3J clonotypes were defined by identical inferred V gene, J gene, and CDR3 amino acid sequence. Percentage overlap between repertoires was calculated by dividing the number of shared unique clonotypes by the size of the smaller repertoire. RTK rarefaction, the Chao1 estimator, and Recon v2.1 estimates of unobserved clonotypes were used to assess repertoire richness. In TCRdb, the immuneACCESS table is reduced to in-frame sequences with V and J assigned. These tables do not hold every clone; where another copy was compared, an unresolved V gene accounts for under half, and the others remain unexplained. V, J and clone size are taken as reported in that table, and D and trimming were inferred from the DNA itself. The sample table contains 520,000 or so clones; only one count was recorded for 70% to 80% of them. The top ten clonotypes cover 13% of the sample.

Healthy HIV-negative adults with no recently reported acute infections or vaccinations were included as donors. All donors were Caucasian adults living in Nashville, Tennessee, USA. In the unsorted samples, 90 million to 100 million PBMCs were counted, and genomic DNA was extracted using the QIAamp DNA Blood Mini kit. Blood was collected by leukapheresis, and PBMCs were isolated by Ficoll-Histopaque density gradient centrifugation and then cryopreserved in liquid nitrogen vapor phase. The clonotype originates from a woman in her thirties or forties in good health. Some clones in this sample may be carry-over from other donors' samples. The sequencing sample was made of PBMCs. The sequence joins TRBV7-9 to TRBJ1-3, with 7 central nucleotides matching TRBD1. The bases read TGTGCCAGCGCCACCCTGACAGGGCCTGGAAACACCATATATTTT. Translated, this is CASATLTGPGNTIYF.